The 2 T cell receptor beta chains below all came from one sample that was sequenced in a study of blood T cells in healthy people across ages (dated by TCRdb to between 2015 and 2017). The library was obtained by 5' RACE. The instrument was an Illumina HiSeq 2500. The second PCR ran for roughly 7 to 11 cycles and used a J-beta primer mix along with a sample-barcoded 5' primer. TCRdb reprocessed the public reads (quality trimming at Q25 with fastp, clone calling with MiXCR) and kept in-frame beta chains. Here each entry gathers all rows of one CDR3 protein and keeps the most common genes and DNA. In this sample the table shows approximately 680,000 distinct CDR3 sequences, about 32% of which occur a single time. The leading ten clones occupy roughly 14% of the sample. Sequencing was performed on blood. These receptors came from an elderly woman in good health. Donor details come from another sample of the same person, matched by shared clones.

This clonotype was observed at least ten times. V and J are TRBV5-1 and TRBJ1-6; D is uncertain. The germline V gene has CDR1 SGHRS and CDR2 YFSETQ. The CDR3 loop spans 14 amino acids. V gave up 0 bases and J gave up 5 bases, with 6 bases separating them. CDR3 loop: CASSLGDNNSPLHF. In nucleotides, the CDR3 is TGCGCCAGCAGCTTGGGAGACAATAATTCACCCCTCCACTTT.

CDR3 in DNA: TGTGCCAGTAGTATCCGATCCAGGGATAGCAATCAGCCCCAGCATTTT. It encodes CASSIRSRDSNQPQHF. This rearrangement joins TRBV19 to TRBJ1-5; D is possibly TRBD1 (5 bases). Germline values: CDR1 LNHDA, CDR2 SQIVND (reference sequence). V was cut by 3 bases and J by 0 bases, with 12 bases left in between. There are 16 residues in the CDR3. Complete variable domain (other parts from reference TRBV19 and TRBJ1-5): DGGITQSPKYLFRKEGQNVTLSCEQNLNHDAMYWYRQDPGQGLRLIYYSQIVNDFQKGDIAEGYSVSREKKESFPLTVTSAQKNPTAFYLCASSIRSRDSNQPQHFGDGTRLSIL.